This T cell receptor (beta chain) was sequenced during a study of blood T cell repertoires in COVID-19 (dated by TCRdb to the early 2020s). In the study overall: Samples covering the acute and convalescent phases of COVID-19 were provided by collaborators in the United States, Italy and Spain. The material from the prospective study consisted of cDNA or gDNA derived from T cells, B-cell-depleted T cells, or PBMCs. Subjects who had been exposed to COVID-19, were actively infected with it, or had recovered from it provided the deeply sampled blood TCRbeta repertoires that made up the dataset. A freely available public database, intended as a resource for researchers studying the immune response to SARS-CoV-2, is where the repertoires were released. Samples were obtained from the ongoing ImmuneRACE study (first 160 participants) and from over a thousand subjects provided by 6 global collaborators. A de-identified subject ID, COVID-19 status, age in years and sex were almost always included in the sample metadata. Where available, HLA class I and class II types were obtained from metadata supplied by the sample provider rather than from assay-based typing.

Here is what the overall study found, with its caveats: How much clinical and demographic metadata was included differed by source and by participant, and the metadata was provided uncurated.

From a lookup of the germline V gene (reference sequence), CDR1 and CDR2 are LNHDA and SQIVND. Its CDR3 holds 16 amino acids, cysteine through phenylalanine. The DNA shown is the 48-base CDR3, in frame from base 1. The germline V and J ends show losses of 6 bases and 0 bases respectively, and no gene match explains 6 bases of the junction. TCRbeta CDR3 regions were amplified from genomic DNA by means of the immunoSEQ Assay, a bias-controlled multiplex PCR. The original methods were these. Within the assay, amplification of reference gene primers was used to estimate how many nucleated cells each sample contained. To quantify the absolute abundance of each unique TCRbeta CDR3 rearrangement, sequence reads were collapsed and filtered. For each sample, productive Simpson clonality was calculated by taking the square root of Simpson's diversity index across productive rearrangements. What TCRdb holds here is the immuneACCESS table cut down to in-frame rearrangements. Part of the clones is not present; checked against another copy, under half of the missing clones reflect an unresolved V gene, and the others are unexplained. The V and J calls and clone size come from that table; D and trimming were worked out from the DNA. This sample holds 320,000 or so clones; about 90% were observed only once. The biggest ten clones account for less than 6.5% of the sample.

Participants in the prospective study were enrolled through a virtual design, were aged about 18 to 100 years, and lived in approximately 25 United States geographic areas. In the prospective study, participants were assigned to cohorts based on the clinical history participants reported in a screening survey and a study questionnaire. ImmuneRACE Cohort 3 recovered participants were defined by two consecutive negative NP/OP PCR tests, healthcare professional clearance, or symptom resolution. In the prospective study, mobile phlebotomists collected whole blood, serum and a nasopharyngeal or oropharyngeal swab from each participant. Prospective study participants could optionally give additional blood draws and questionnaires over an approximately two-month period. Before DNA extraction, prospective study blood samples were shipped either frozen or at room temperature. On this clone: It lacks a known antigen. No much larger clone is present one base from it, and per-base qualities are unavailable.

The chain links TRBV19 with TRBJ1-1; 11 central bases correspond to TRBD1. The clonotype comes from a young man who had recovered from COVID-19. The sample comprised PBMCs or T cells enriched from blood (not recorded which). The DNA sequence follows: TGTGCCAGTAGGCACGGACAGGGGGCCATGAACACTGAAGCTTTCTTT. This is translated as CASRHGQGAMNTEAFF.